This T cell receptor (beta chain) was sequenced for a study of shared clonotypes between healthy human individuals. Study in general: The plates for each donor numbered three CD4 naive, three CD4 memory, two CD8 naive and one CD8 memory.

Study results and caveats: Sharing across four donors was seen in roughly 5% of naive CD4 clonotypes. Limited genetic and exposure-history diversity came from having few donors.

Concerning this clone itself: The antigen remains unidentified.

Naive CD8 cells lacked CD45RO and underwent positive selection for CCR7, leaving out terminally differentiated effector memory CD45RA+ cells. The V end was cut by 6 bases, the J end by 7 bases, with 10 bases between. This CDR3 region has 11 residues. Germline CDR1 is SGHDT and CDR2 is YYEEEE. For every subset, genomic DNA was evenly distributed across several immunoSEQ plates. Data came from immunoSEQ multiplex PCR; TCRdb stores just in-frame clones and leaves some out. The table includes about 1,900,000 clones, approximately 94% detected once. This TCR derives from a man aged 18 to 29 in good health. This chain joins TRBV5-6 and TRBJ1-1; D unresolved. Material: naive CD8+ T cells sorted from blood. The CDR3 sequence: CASTLGSEAFF. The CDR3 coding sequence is TGTGCCAGCACCTTAGGCAGTGAAGCTTTCTTT.